This T cell receptor beta chain was found in a study of T cell changes during pregnancy in multiple sclerosis. The CDR3 covers 13 residues. The ends lost 6 bases at V and 5 bases at J; junction bases unmatched: 5. Germline lookup yields CDR1 SGHDN and CDR2 FVKESK. Assay used: immunoSEQ multiplex PCR; TCRdb lists only in-frame clones, some missing. The repertoire holds about 40,000 clones, with 89% as singletons. The sequencing here drew on CD4+ T cells from peripheral blood mononuclear cells, taken in the first trimester of pregnancy. This rearrangement joins TRBV14 to TRBJ2-5; 8 positions match TRBD2. The receptor comes from a female donor with multiple sclerosis, enrolled in a pregnancy study. The DNA of the CDR3 is TGTGCCAGCAGGGTCAGCGGGAGTGAGACCCAGTACTTC. Translating it yields CASRVSGSETQYF.